What follows are 23 T cell receptor beta chains derived from one specimen sequenced in a study of PD-1 blockade in classical Hodgkin lymphoma. Method: immunoSEQ multiplex PCR; TCRdb's copy keeps in-frame clones and lacks some. The sample carries about 39,000 clones, 69% recorded once. Autologous stem cell transplantation was followed by relapse in every patient, and brentuximab vedotin exposure varied. The sample was peripheral blood mononuclear cells (PBMCs), taken before the second cycle of nivolumab. Receptors were obtained from a human donor with classical Hodgkin lymphoma.

About this clone: The identical CDR3 is also encoded by other nucleotide sequences in the sample. The V gene is TRBV7-2, the J gene TRBJ2-7; D may be TRBD1 (5 bases). This CDR3 is built from 12 residues. CDR1 is SGHTA and CDR2 is FQGNSA in the germline V gene. V was shortened by 2 bases and J by 3 bases, with 5 bases between the two germline ends. CDR3 DNA sequence: TGTGCCAGCAGCTTACAGGGCTACGAGCAGTACTTC. It translates to CASSLQGYEQYF.

The chain is built from TRBV5-1 and TRBJ1-1; D gene uncertain. CDR3 length: 16 residues. Between the trimmed V and J ends, which lost 0 bases and 10 bases, there was a span of 22 bases. Germline V gene sequence: CDR1 SGHRS, CDR2 YFSETQ. This chain's CDR3 is CASSLGGEGGLKGAFF. In nucleotides, the CDR3 is TGCGCCAGCAGCTTGGGCGGGGAGGGTGGTCTAAAGGGAGCTTTCTTT.

This rearrangement joins TRBV5-4 to TRBJ2-7; D unresolved. V lost 4 bases and J lost 2, with 16 bases in between. The CDR3 is made up of 15 amino acids. Germline CDR1 SGHNT, CDR2 YYREEE (reference sequence). The CDR3 nucleotides read TGTGCCAGCAGCCCACGCGGCAGAAACACCTACGAGCAGTACTTC. It codes for CASSPRGRNTYEQYF.

The chain couples TRBV19 to TRBJ2-2; D is unresolved. Per germline, CDR1 LNHDA and CDR2 SQIVND (reference sequence). V was clipped by 3 bases and J by 0 bases, with 5 bases between them. The CDR3 runs 14 residues. CDR3 DNA: TGTGCCAGTAGTATTAACTCGAACACCGGGGAGCTGTTTTTT. Amino acids: CASSINSNTGELFF.

The chain uses TRBV6-1 and TRBJ1-1; D is perhaps TRBD1 (5 bases). The CDR3 loop spans 13 amino acids. V lost 4 bases and J lost 8, with 14 bases in between. Per the germline V gene, CDR1 is MNHNS and CDR2 is SASEGT. The CDR3 sequence: CASSGQLAREAFF. The CDR3 DNA is TGTGCCAGCAGTGGACAGTTGGCCAGGGAAGCTTTCTTT.

V usage is TRBV19 and J usage is TRBJ2-7, with 14 nucleotides matching TRBD2. Germline assignment: CDR1 LNHDA and CDR2 SQIVND (reference sequence). V trimming: 5 bases; J trimming: 0 bases; junction bases outside the gene matches: 6. The CDR3 is 17 amino acids. CDR3 coding DNA: TGTGCCAGTAGTTCAGGACTAGCGGGAGGACTCTCCTACGAGCAGTACTTC. This sequence encodes CASSSGLAGGLSYEQYF. Together with reference TRBV19 and TRBJ2-7, the CDR3 gives the full variable domain: DGGITQSPKYLFRKEGQNVTLSCEQNLNHDAMYWYRQDPGQGLRLIYYSQIVNDFQKGDIAEGYSVSREKKESFPLTVTSAQKNPTAFYLCASSSGLAGGLSYEQYFGPGTRLTVT.

The V gene is TRBV30, the J gene TRBJ2-7; D uncertain. The CDR3 consists of 13 residues. Trimming took off 3 bases at V and 0 bases at J, with 9 bases between the two ends. Looked up from germline, CDR1 is GTSNPN and CDR2 is SVGIG (reference sequence). The CDR3 sequence: CAWSPDSSYEQYF. CDR3 nucleotide sequence: TGTGCCTGGAGCCCAGATAGCTCCTACGAGCAGTACTTC. Together with reference TRBV30 and TRBJ2-7, the CDR3 gives the full variable domain: SQTIHQWPATLVQPVGSPLSLECTVEGTSNPNLYWYRQAAGRGLQLLFYSVGIGQISSEVPQNLSASRPQDRQFILSSKKLLLSDSGFYLCAWSPDSSYEQYFGPGTRLTVT.

This clone came up a few times. The chain uses TRBV5-4 and TRBJ2-3; no reliable D call. V lost 4 bases and J 2 bases, leaving 8 bases between the germline ends. This CDR3 has 13 amino acids. Germline V CDR1 and CDR2: SGHNT, YYREEE (reference sequence). The CDR3 protein is CASSLRITDTQYF. Here the CDR3 DNA reads TGTGCCAGCAGCCTCAGGATCACAGATACGCAGTATTTT.

The chain links TRBV10-3 to TRBJ1-1; tentative D call: TRBD1 (6 bases). Trimming cost V 8 bases and J 0 bases, with 10 bases left between them. This CDR3 has 13 residues. Germline loops: CDR1 ENHRY, CDR2 SYGVKD. CDR3: CAIQGSMNTEAFF. The CDR3 bases are TGTGCCATCCAGGGGAGCATGAACACTGAAGCTTTCTTT.

This chain links TRBV5-4 with TRBJ1-2, with D possibly matching TRBD1 (6 bases). This CDR3 comprises 13 residues. V lost 5 bases and J 4 bases, leaving 12 bases between the germline ends. Germline V gene sequence: CDR1 SGHNT, CDR2 YYREEE (reference sequence). The CDR3 loop is CASRNREVYGYTF. The CDR3 DNA reads as TGTGCCAGCAGGAACAGGGAGGTCTATGGCTACACCTTC.

The V gene is TRBV7-2, the J gene TRBJ1-5; 8 bases are shared with TRBD1. CDR1 and CDR2 from the germline V gene are SGHTA and FQGNSA. The V segment lost 0 bases and the J segment 9 bases; nucleotides outside the gene matches: 1. CDR3 length: 13 amino acids. CDR3 bases: TGTGCCAGCAGCTTAGCACAGGGGGGGCCCCAGCATTTT. Protein product: CASSLAQGGPQHF. Supplemented by reference TRBV7-2 and TRBJ1-5, the full variable domain reads GAGVSQSPSNKVTEKGKDVELRCDPISGHTALYWYRQSLGQGLEFLIYFQGNSAPDKSGLPSDRFSAERTGGSVSTLTIQRTQQEDSAVYLCASSLAQGGPQHFGDGTRLSIL.

CDR3 nucleotides: TGTGCCAGCAGCTTGAAGCTTTACAATGAGCAGTTCTTC. The encoded protein is CASSLKLYNEQFF. The chain has TRBV5-4 and TRBJ2-1; D gene unclear. Trimming cost V 1 base and J 4 bases, with 6 bases left between them. This CDR3 spans 13 amino acids. The germline V gene has CDR1 SGHNT and CDR2 YYREEE (reference sequence).

The chain carries TRBV7-9 and TRBJ1-1; tentative D call: TRBD1 (5 bases). Germline CDR1 SEHNR, CDR2 FQNEAQ (reference sequence). The CDR3 is 16 amino acids. Trimming removed 0 bases at V and 0 bases at J, with 11 bases between. In nucleotides, the CDR3 is TGTGCCAGCAGCTTAGCGCTATCAGGGATGAACACTGAAGCTTTCTTT. Encoded protein: CASSLALSGMNTEAFF.

V and J are TRBV4-3 and TRBJ2-7; no firm D call. Trimming stripped 4 bases from V and 0 bases from J, with 7 bases between. The CDR3 covers 13 residues. CDR1 and CDR2 (germline): LGHNA, YSLEER. In DNA form, the CDR3 reads TGCGCCAGCAGCCCGGCGACCTCCTACGAGCAGTACTTC. This translates into CASSPATSYEQYF.

This chain joins TRBV6-5 and TRBJ1-1; 7 positions agree with TRBD1. CDR1 is MNHEY, CDR2 SVGAGI, per germline. This CDR3 comprises 15 residues. J gave up 0 bases and V 5 bases, and 6 bases lay outside the gene matches. As DNA, the CDR3 is TGTGCCAGCAGTAAATCCGGGACAGTGAACACTGAAGCTTTCTTT. Protein product: CASSKSGTVNTEAFF.

The chain couples TRBV2 to TRBJ2-5; 11 nucleotides match TRBD2. The CDR3 totals 15 residues. CDR1 and CDR2 from the germline V gene are SNHLY and FYNNEI. J gave up 1 base and V 4 bases, and 2 bases lay outside the gene matches. This CDR3 reads CASSGTSGSQETQYF. In nucleotides, the CDR3 is TGTGCCAGCAGTGGGACTAGCGGGTCCCAAGAGACCCAGTACTTC.

This clone has more than one count but fewer than ten. The chain is built from TRBV9 and TRBJ2-2; 8 bases agree with TRBD1. CDR3 size: 16 residues. V shed 0 bases and J 6 bases; nucleotides not matched to a gene: 7. Germline V gives CDR1 SGDLS, CDR2 YYNGEE. The CDR3 DNA is TGTGCCAGCAGCGTAGGCCGACAGGGGACGGCCGGGGAGCTGTTTTTT. Translation gives CASSVGRQGTAGELFF.

The sample holds a few counts of this clone. The V and J genes are TRBV6-5 and TRBJ2-7, with 8 bases lining up with TRBD1. The germline V gene has CDR1 MNHEY and CDR2 SVGAGI. The CDR3 consists of 15 residues. After removal of 4 bases from V and 3 bases from J, the junction contained 8 bases not matched to a gene. The CDR3: CASSSPGQVNYEQYF. The DNA for the CDR3 is TGTGCCAGCAGTTCTCCGGGACAGGTGAACTACGAGCAGTACTTC.

This chain joins TRBV4-1 and TRBJ1-4; 8 bases line up with TRBD1. The CDR3 length is 15 residues. Trimming took 0 bases from V and 11 from J; bases not matched to a gene: 8. CDR1 is MGHRA, CDR2 YSYEKL, per germline. The CDR3: CASSQEQGQGGKLFF. CDR3 sequence (DNA): TGCGCCAGCAGCCAAGAGCAAGGACAGGGAGGCAAACTGTTTTTT.

This chain uses TRBV28 with TRBJ2-3, with D possibly being TRBD2 (5 bases). Trimming took off 6 bases at V and 2 bases at J, with 12 bases between the two ends. CDR3 length: 14 amino acids. Germline V gene lookup returns CDR1 MDHEN and CDR2 SYDVKM. The CDR3 DNA reads TGTGCCAGCAGAGATCCTAGCCCCACAGATACGCAGTATTTT. It codes for CASRDPSPTDTQYF.

This clone was counted a few times. The sample holds other DNA sequences that translate to the same CDR3. J is TRBJ2-1 and V is TRBV5-1, with D possibly TRBD1 on 5 matching bases. The CDR3 spans 15 residues. Trimming removed 0 bases at V and 3 bases at J, with 10 bases between. Germline CDR1 is SGHRS and CDR2 is YFSETQ. CDR3 DNA: TGCGCCAGCAGCTTGGTAGGGGAAAGCTACAATGAGCAGTTCTTC. This encodes CASSLVGESYNEQFF.

V and J are TRBV5-5 and TRBJ2-5; 7 bases match TRBD2. V shed 3 bases and J 7 bases; nucleotides not matched to a gene: 9. The CDR3 is made up of 14 amino acids. CDR1 is SGHKS and CDR2 is YYEKEE in the germline V gene (reference sequence). CDR3 bases: TGTGCCAGCAGCTCTAGCGGAACCTTCGGGACCCAGTACTTC. Translation gives CASSSSGTFGTQYF. The variable domain in full, completed from reference TRBV5-5 and TRBJ2-5, reads DAGVTQSPTHLIKTRGQQVTLRCSPISGHKSVSWYQQVLGQGPQFIFQYYEKEERGRGNFPDRFSARQFPNYSSELNVNALLLGDSALYLCASSSSGTFGTQYFGPGTRLLVL.

The genes are TRBV2 and TRBJ1-2, with D tentatively TRBD1 (5 bases). V gave up 2 bases and J gave up 8 bases, with 15 bases separating them. The germline CDR1 and CDR2 sequences are SNHLY and FYNNEI. This CDR3 contains 14 residues. The CDR3 loop is CASSESGRGTGYTF. CDR3 sequence (DNA): TGTGCCAGCAGTGAAAGCGGGAGGGGTACCGGCTACACCTTC.